This T cell receptor beta chain was retrieved from a study of blood T cells in healthy people across ages. Primed by a sample-barcoded 5' primer and a J-beta primer mix, a second PCR proceeded for roughly 7 to 12 cycles. TCRdb re-analysed the 5' RACE reads in MiXCR, keeping a single row per CDR3 protein. The table has 1.2 million to 1.5 million distinct CDR3 sequences, about 40% seen once. V shed 3 bases, J shed 0 bases, and the junction held 0 bases outside the gene matches. The CDR3 contains 14 residues. Germline CDR1 is WSHSY and CDR2 is SAAADI. Points from the study as a whole: Long-lived and aged donors differed, with more naive CD4+ cells and higher diversity in the long-lived.

In this sample, this clonotype turned up many times. Its antigen remains unidentified. Donors each provided ten milliliters of peripheral blood. This TCR was recovered from a woman aged 18-30 years in good health. Source material: blood. V usage is TRBV10-2 and J usage is TRBJ2-3; 7 positions agree with TRBD2. Here the CDR3 DNA reads TGCGCCAGCAGTGAACTAGCGAGCACAGATACGCAGTATTTT. Translation gives CASSELASTDTQYF.